This T cell receptor (beta chain) was captured in a study of blood T cell repertoires in COVID-19. V was shortened by 2 bases and J by 1 base, with 21 bases between the two germline ends. The CDR3 contains 19 residues. Germline lookup yields CDR1 SNHLY and CDR2 FYNNEI. Assay used: immunoSEQ multiplex PCR; TCRdb lists only in-frame clones, some missing. The repertoire has 490,000 or so clones, approximately 90% of them found once; the top ten carry just over 8%. The age range of participants was about 18 to 90 years, with residence in 20 to 25 US areas. Donors in Cohort 3 counted as recovered after two negative PCRs, clearance, or symptom resolution.

This TCR derives from a woman in her fifties or sixties who had recovered from COVID-19. Sequencing used PBMCs or T cells enriched from blood (not recorded which). This sequence joins TRBV2 and TRBJ1-5; D unresolved. For the CDR3, the DNA is TGTGCCAGCAGTGAAAAACCGGGAGCCCTTATCGAGAGCAATCAGCCCCAGCATTTT. Its protein is CASSEKPGALIESNQPQHF.